Below are 27 T cell receptor beta chains sequenced from a single sample in a study of CD4 T cells in relation to SARS-CoV-2 and coronaviruses. Assay: immunoSEQ multiplex PCR; the TCRdb copy retains only in-frame clones and omits some. This table has about 22,000 clones, 60% to 85% appearing once. Before the COVID-19 pandemic, during about 2011-2019, CD4+ T cells were taken from unexposed donors. After approximately ten days of culture, CD4+ T cells were isolated. These receptors have no known antigen. Sequenced input: CD4+ T cells from PBMCs, cultured in vitro. The receptor set was obtained from a human donor in good health.

The rearrangement uses TRBV5-1 and TRBJ1-6, with a weak D call TRBD1 (6 bases). The germline V gene encodes CDR1 SGHRS and CDR2 YFSETQ. The CDR3 extends over 17 amino acids. V shed 3 bases and J shed 1 base, with 14 bases lying between them. The CDR3 loop is CASSWGLPGSYNSPLHF. The CDR3 nucleotides are TGCGCCAGCAGCTGGGGGCTTCCGGGATCCTATAATTCACCCCTCCACTTT.

The chain links TRBV4-2 to TRBJ2-1, with 9 bases identical to TRBD2. The junction had 10 bases not matched to a gene; V was cut back by 5 bases and J by 5 bases. The CDR3 has 16 residues. The germline V gene encodes CDR1 LGHNA and CDR2 YNFKEQ. CDR3 residues: CASSSHSGSDHNEQFF. The CDR3 DNA is TGTGCCAGCAGCTCACATAGCGGGAGTGACCACAATGAGCAGTTCTTC.

V and J are TRBV12-5 and TRBJ2-7, with D maybe TRBD2 (6 bases). CDR1 is LGHNT, CDR2 FRNRAP, per germline. The CDR3 loop spans 12 amino acids. V gave up 7 bases and J gave up 3 bases, with 10 bases separating them. This CDR3 reads CASVGGVYEQYF. CDR3 nucleotides: TGTGCTAGTGTCGGCGGGGTCTACGAGCAGTACTTC.

The chain employs TRBV2 and TRBJ2-7, with D perhaps matching TRBD1 (6 bases). The CDR3 extends over 15 amino acids. Germline values: CDR1 SNHLY, CDR2 FYNNEI. V lost 7 bases, J lost 1 base, and 17 bases lay in between. The CDR3 sequence: CASTQQGTPSYEQYF. The CDR3 coding sequence is TGTGCCAGCACCCAACAGGGAACACCTTCCTACGAGCAGTACTTC. The variable domain in full, completed from reference TRBV2 and TRBJ2-7, reads EPEVTQTPSHQVTQMGQEVILRCVPISNHLYFYWYRQILGQKVEFLVSFYNNEISEKSEIFDDQFSVERPDGSNFTLKIRSTKLEDSAMYFCASTQQGTPSYEQYFGPGTRLTVT.

This clone was recorded a few times. The chain carries TRBV19 and TRBJ2-7; no firm D call. The CDR3 extends over 13 amino acids. Trimming took 10 bases from V and 3 from J, leaving 16 bases between them. Germline V gene lookup returns CDR1 LNHDA and CDR2 SQIVND (reference sequence). CDR3 in amino acids: CATPPWLIYEQYF. DNA for the CDR3: TGTGCCACTCCCCCATGGCTTATCTACGAGCAGTACTTC.

The chain carries TRBV18 and TRBJ1-2; no clear D gene. CDR3 size: 15 residues. Germline V CDR1 and CDR2: KGHSH, LQKENI. Trimming shortened V by 2 bases and J by 4 bases, and 14 bases separated the two germline ends. The CDR3 spells CASSPEGEGSYGYTF. CDR3 DNA: TGTGCCAGCTCACCAGAAGGAGAGGGATCCTATGGCTACACCTTC. Supplemented by reference TRBV18 and TRBJ1-2, the full variable domain reads NAGVMQNPRHLVRRRGQEARLRCSPMKGHSHVYWYRQLPEEGLKFMVYLQKENIIDESGMPKERFSAEFPKEGPSILRIQQVVRGDSAAYFCASSPEGEGSYGYTFGSGTRLTVV.

The V gene is TRBV27, the J gene TRBJ2-7; the D gene could be TRBD1 or TRBD2 (5 bases each). The CDR3 is 14 amino acids. Germline lookup yields CDR1 MNHEY and CDR2 SMNVEV (reference sequence). V was shortened by 0 bases and J by 4 bases, with 10 bases between the two germline ends. CDR3 sequence: CASSLSWDGYEQYF. The CDR3 DNA is TGTGCCAGCAGTTTATCATGGGACGGTTACGAGCAGTACTTC.

The chain uses TRBV4-2 and TRBJ2-2; no reliable D call. There are 16 residues in the CDR3. Per germline, CDR1 LGHNA and CDR2 YNFKEQ. Trimming stripped 0 bases from V and 2 bases from J, with 10 bases between. In DNA form, the CDR3 reads TGTGCCAGCAGCCAAGATCTGCACGTAAACACCGGGGAGCTGTTTTTT. Translated, it gives CASSQDLHVNTGELFF.

The chain recombines TRBV5-1 with TRBJ2-1; D is uncertain. Trimming took 0 bases from V and 0 from J, leaving 10 bases between them. From germline, CDR1 is SGHRS and CDR2 YFSETQ. The CDR3 covers 16 residues. The chain's CDR3 is CASSLDGDSSYNEQFF. The CDR3 coding sequence is TGCGCCAGCAGCTTGGACGGCGATAGCTCCTACAATGAGCAGTTCTTC.

Only a few counts were recorded for this clone. The gene calls are TRBV7-3 and TRBJ1-1, with a tentative D call TRBD1 (5 bases). The CDR3 consists of 15 residues. Germline V gene lookup returns CDR1 SGHTA and CDR2 FQGTGA. V was trimmed by 0 bases and J by 5 bases, leaving 13 bases between them. CDR3 coding DNA: TGTGCCAGCAGCTTAACGTTGGGGGGAAGAACTGAAGCTTTCTTT. It is translated as CASSLTLGGRTEAFF. Full variable domain (outside the CDR3, taken from reference TRBV7-3 and TRBJ1-1): GAGVSQTPSNKVTEKGKYVELRCDPISGHTALYWYRQSLGQGPEFLIYFQGTGAADDSGLPNDRFFAVRPEGSVSTLKIQRTERGDSAVYLCASSLTLGGRTEAFFGQGTRLTVV.

The chain has TRBV24-1 and TRBJ2-3; 8 positions agree with TRBD1. Per the germline V gene, CDR1 is KGHDR and CDR2 is SFDVKD. The CDR3 sequence is 15 residues long. The junction had 7 bases not matched to a gene; V was cut back by 4 bases and J by 5 bases. CDR3 bases: TGTGCCACCAGTGACCCTGACAGGGGTGTAGATACGCAGTATTTT. Translation gives CATSDPDRGVDTQYF.

V is TRBV10-3 and J is TRBJ2-7, with 12 bases fitting TRBD2. The germline gives CDR1 ENHRY, CDR2 SYGVKD. The V gene end was trimmed by 0 bases and the J gene end by 11 bases; junction bases not matched to a gene: 8. This CDR3 is 15 amino acids long. CDR3 sequence (DNA): TGTGCCATCAGTGAGTCTTTACTAGCGGGAGGAGTTGAGTACTTC. Protein: CAISESLLAGGVEYF.

This sequence joins TRBV5-1 and TRBJ1-5; 7 bases are shared with TRBD1. The J segment lost 6 bases and the V segment lost 0 bases, leaving 9 bases of the junction unmatched. This CDR3 is 16 amino acids long. CDR1 and CDR2 (germline): SGHRS, YFSETQ. In DNA, the CDR3 is TGCGCCAGCAGCTTGGGAGACCACCAGGGGGGTCAGCCCCAGCATTTT. This codes for CASSLGDHQGGQPQHF.

This rearrangement joins TRBV10-1 to TRBJ1-2, with 11 bases identical to TRBD1. V was pared by 5 bases and J by 7 bases, with 12 bases of the junction left unmatched. Looked up from germline, CDR1 is WNHNN and CDR2 is SYGVQD (reference sequence). This CDR3 is built from 16 residues. CDR3: CASSYEQDRGLGGYTF. CDR3 sequence (DNA): TGCGCCAGCAGTTACGAACAGGACAGGGGGCTTGGTGGCTACACCTTC.

The table lists this clone with a few counts. The chain couples TRBV6-1 to TRBJ1-2; D is perhaps TRBD1 (6 bases). CDR1 is MNHNS, CDR2 SASEGT, per germline. The CDR3 loop spans 14 amino acids. Trimming left V 1 base short and J 3 bases short, with 9 bases between. Here the CDR3 reads CASSEGGLDYGYTF. Here the CDR3 DNA reads TGTGCCAGCAGTGAAGGGGGGCTTGACTATGGCTACACCTTC.

The chain is built from TRBV14 and TRBJ2-2; tentatively, D is TRBD1 or TRBD2 (5 bases each). V was cut by 6 bases and J by 4 bases, with 15 bases left in between. Germline-derived CDR1 and CDR2 are SGHDN and FVKESK. The CDR3 covers 15 residues. CDR3 in DNA: TGTGCCAGCAGTTCCATCGGGGCGGGCACCGGGGAGCTGTTTTTT. Its protein is CASSSIGAGTGELFF.

This clone occurred once. The V and J genes are TRBV6-5 and TRBJ2-7; D not certain. The CDR3 is made up of 11 amino acids. V shed 5 bases and J shed 3 bases, with 5 bases lying between them. CDR1 and CDR2 from the germline V gene are MNHEY and SVGAGI. The CDR3 protein is CASSTHYEQYF. CDR3 coding DNA: TGTGCCAGCAGTACCCACTACGAGCAGTACTTC.

This chain joins TRBV3-1 (or the pseudogene TRBV3-2) and TRBJ2-7; D not resolved. Trimming shortened V by 2 bases and J by 1 base, and 0 bases separated the two germline ends. Germline loops: CDR1 LGHDT, CDR2 YNNKEL (reference sequence). CDR3 size: 11 residues. CDR3 in amino acids: CASSQSYEQYF. The CDR3 DNA reads TGTGCCAGCAGCCAATCCTACGAGCAGTACTTC.

This chain links TRBV19 with TRBJ1-1; D gene ambiguous. The V and J ends lost 1 base and 0 bases respectively, with 12 bases between them. The germline gives CDR1 LNHDA, CDR2 SQIVND (reference sequence). The CDR3 is made up of 16 amino acids. Here the CDR3 DNA reads TGTGCCAGTAGTATAGGGGCCAGCTGGATGAACACTGAAGCTTTCTTT. This codes for CASSIGASWMNTEAFF.

The chain couples TRBV25-1 to TRBJ2-1, with 13 bases fitting TRBD2. The CDR3 runs 18 residues. Per the germline V gene, CDR1 is MGHDK and CDR2 is SYGVNS. The V and J ends lost 3 bases and 4 bases, in that order; junction bases with no gene match: 9. The CDR3 bases are TGTGCCAGCAGTGATATAGGACTAGCGGGAGTAAATTACAATGAGCAGTTCTTC. It encodes CASSDIGLAGVNYNEQFF. Variable domain in full (rest from reference TRBV25-1 and TRBJ2-1): EADIYQTPRYLVIGTGKKITLECSQTMGHDKMYWYQQDPGMELHLIHYSYGVNSTEKGDLSSESTVSRIRTEHFPLTLESARPSHTSQYLCASSDIGLAGVNYNEQFFGPGTRLTVL.

The chain has TRBV5-1 and TRBJ2-7, with 7 bases lining up with TRBD2. CDR1 is SGHRS, CDR2 YFSETQ, per germline. J lost 6 bases, V lost 0 bases, and 9 bases had no gene match. The CDR3 runs to 15 residues. This CDR3 reads CASSLGGSSSGEQYF. The CDR3 DNA reads TGCGCCAGCAGCTTGGGCGGGAGCTCCTCAGGCGAGCAGTACTTC.

The chain carries TRBV7-9 and TRBJ1-4; 7 nucleotides agree with TRBD1. V lost 1 base and J lost 5; bases outside the gene matches: 1. This CDR3 is built from 14 residues. In germline, CDR1 is SEHNR, CDR2 FQNEAQ (reference sequence). The CDR3 loop reads CASSLVQGNEKLFF. CDR3 in DNA: TGTGCCAGCAGCTTAGTACAGGGGAATGAAAAACTGTTTTTT.

The chain has TRBV5-1 and TRBJ2-5, with 11 bases fitting TRBD1. The CDR3 length is 14 residues. The V gene's germline CDR1 is SGHRS and CDR2 YFSETQ. Trimming took 3 bases from V and 4 from J; bases not matched to a gene: 2. The CDR3: CASSWGQGGETQYF. The CDR3 coding sequence is TGCGCCAGCAGCTGGGGACAGGGGGGAGAGACCCAGTACTTC.

The gene calls are TRBV9 and TRBJ2-1; 12 positions match TRBD2. CDR3 length: 15 amino acids. The germline CDR1 and CDR2 sequences are SGDLS and YYNGEE. V lost 2 bases and J lost 15; bases outside the gene matches: 12. The CDR3 region is CASSVGLAGGRRLFF. The CDR3 DNA reads TGTGCCAGCAGCGTGGGACTAGCGGGCGGCCGACGGCTGTTCTTC.

V gene TRBV20-1 combines with J gene TRBJ2-7; D gene uncertain. The germline V gene has CDR1 DFQATT and CDR2 SNEGSKA (reference sequence). The CDR3 covers 14 residues. Trimming shortened V by 3 bases and J by 0 bases, and 12 bases separated the two germline ends. CDR3 sequence: CSASTAGSSYEQYF. CDR3 bases: TGCAGTGCTAGTACGGCAGGCAGCTCCTACGAGCAGTACTTC.

The chain has TRBV4-1 and TRBJ2-7; 7 nucleotides align to TRBD1. Germline CDR1 MGHRA, CDR2 YSYEKL. V dropped 3 bases and J dropped 3; count of bases not matched to a gene: 8. This CDR3 region has 15 residues. CDR3 loop: CASSQLRTGYYEQYF. CDR3 in DNA: TGCGCCAGCAGCCAGCTCCGGACAGGATACTACGAGCAGTACTTC.

The V and J genes are TRBV5-1 and TRBJ2-7; D not certain. With 0 bases removed from V and 4 bases from J, the gap between germline ends came to 11 bases. This CDR3 has 14 amino acids. Germline CDR1 reads SGHRS; CDR2 reads YFSETQ. The DNA of the CDR3 is TGCGCCAGCAGCTTGGTGGGAAGAGCGTACGAGCAGTACTTC. Amino acid sequence: CASSLVGRAYEQYF.